The source of this TCR beta chain is a study of shared clonotypes between healthy human individuals. Overall study findings and caveats: There were few donors, and this limited the genetic and exposure-history diversity represented. A handful of donors had around 5% of their naive CD4 clonotypes in common.

For each subset, genomic DNA was distributed in equal portions over several immunoSEQ plates. Per the study methods: Junction-only sequences produced by ImmunoSEQ had no quality scores, so filtering differed. Assay: immunoSEQ multiplex PCR; the TCRdb copy retains only in-frame clones and omits some. Clone size and V and J calls were adopted from that table, with D and trimming inferred from the DNA. The sample has 190,000 or so clones, approximately 61% seen once; the top ten hold about 10%. About this clone: Antigen specificity is unknown.

The CDR3 sequence is 16 residues long. V dropped 1 base and J dropped 6; count of bases not matched to a gene: 9. Per germline, CDR1 LNHDA and CDR2 SQIVND (reference sequence). V and J are TRBV19 and TRBJ2-1, with 7 bases aligning to TRBD1. Sample: memory CD4+ T cells sorted from blood. Documented subset: CD45RA-negative fraction. The TCR originated in a man between 25 and 39 years old in good health. The CDR3 is CASSIVGGKITNEQFF. As DNA, the CDR3 is TGTGCCAGTAGTATAGTAGGGGGCAAGATAACCAATGAGCAGTTCTTC.